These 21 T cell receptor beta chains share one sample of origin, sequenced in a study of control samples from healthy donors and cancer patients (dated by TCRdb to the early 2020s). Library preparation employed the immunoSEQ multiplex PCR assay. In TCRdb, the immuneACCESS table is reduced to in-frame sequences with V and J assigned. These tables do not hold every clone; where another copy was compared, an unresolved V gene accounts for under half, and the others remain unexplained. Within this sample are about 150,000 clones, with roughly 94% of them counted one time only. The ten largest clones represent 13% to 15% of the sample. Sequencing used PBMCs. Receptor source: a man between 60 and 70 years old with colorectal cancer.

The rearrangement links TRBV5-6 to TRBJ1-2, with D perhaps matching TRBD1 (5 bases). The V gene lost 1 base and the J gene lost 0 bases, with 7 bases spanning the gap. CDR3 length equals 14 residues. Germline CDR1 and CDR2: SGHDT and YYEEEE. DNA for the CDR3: TGTGCCAGCAGCTTGACAGGTCCTAACTATGGCTACACCTTC. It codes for CASSLTGPNYGYTF.

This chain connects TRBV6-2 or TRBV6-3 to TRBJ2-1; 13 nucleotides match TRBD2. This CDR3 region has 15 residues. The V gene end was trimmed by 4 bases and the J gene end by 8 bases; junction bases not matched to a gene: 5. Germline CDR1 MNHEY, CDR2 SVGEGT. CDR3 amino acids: CASSSLAGGSDEQFF. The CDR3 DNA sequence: TGTGCCAGCAGTTCACTAGCGGGGGGGAGTGATGAGCAGTTCTTC.

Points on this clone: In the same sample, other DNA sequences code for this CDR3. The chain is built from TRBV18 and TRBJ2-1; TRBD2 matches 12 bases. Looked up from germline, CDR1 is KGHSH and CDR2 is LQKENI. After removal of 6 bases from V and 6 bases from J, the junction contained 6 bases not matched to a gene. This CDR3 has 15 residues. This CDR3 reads CASSLAGGPGNEQFF. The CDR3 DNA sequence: TGTGCCAGCTCCCTAGCGGGGGGGCCGGGCAATGAGCAGTTCTTC.

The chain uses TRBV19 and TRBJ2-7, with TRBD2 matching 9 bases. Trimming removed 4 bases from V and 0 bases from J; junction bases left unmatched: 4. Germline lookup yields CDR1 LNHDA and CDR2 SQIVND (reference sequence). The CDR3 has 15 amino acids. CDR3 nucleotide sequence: TGTGCCAGTAGTACAAGCGGGGGGAGCTCCTACGAGCAGTACTTC. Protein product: CASSTSGGSSYEQYF.

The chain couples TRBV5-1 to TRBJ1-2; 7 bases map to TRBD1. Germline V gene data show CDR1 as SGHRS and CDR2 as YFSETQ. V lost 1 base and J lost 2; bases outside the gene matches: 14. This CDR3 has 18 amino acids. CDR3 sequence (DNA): TGCGCCAGCAGCTTGACTTCGGTCGCACAGGGGTACAACTATGGCTACACCTTC. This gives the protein CASSLTSVAQGYNYGYTF.

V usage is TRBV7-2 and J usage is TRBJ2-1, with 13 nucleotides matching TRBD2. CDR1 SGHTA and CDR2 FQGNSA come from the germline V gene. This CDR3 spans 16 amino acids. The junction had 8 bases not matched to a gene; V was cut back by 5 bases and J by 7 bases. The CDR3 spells CASSPGTSGVVNEQFF. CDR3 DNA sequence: TGTGCCAGCAGCCCGGGGACTAGCGGGGTAGTAAATGAGCAGTTCTTC. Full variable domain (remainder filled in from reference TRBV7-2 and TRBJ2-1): GAGVSQSPSNKVTEKGKDVELRCDPISGHTALYWYRQSLGQGLEFLIYFQGNSAPDKSGLPSDRFSAERTGGSVSTLTIQRTQQEDSAVYLCASSPGTSGVVNEQFFGPGTRLTVL.

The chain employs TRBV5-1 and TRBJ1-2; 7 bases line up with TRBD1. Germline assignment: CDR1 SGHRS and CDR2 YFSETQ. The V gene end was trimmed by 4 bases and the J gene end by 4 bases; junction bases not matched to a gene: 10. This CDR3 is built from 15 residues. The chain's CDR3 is CASSPAGGIGYGYTF. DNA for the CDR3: TGCGCCAGCAGCCCCGCAGGGGGTATAGGCTATGGCTACACCTTC.

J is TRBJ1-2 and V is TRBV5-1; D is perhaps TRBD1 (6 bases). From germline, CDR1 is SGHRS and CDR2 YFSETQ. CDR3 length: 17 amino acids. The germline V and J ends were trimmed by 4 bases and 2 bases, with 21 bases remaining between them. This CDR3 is CASSATGLSGGNYGYTF. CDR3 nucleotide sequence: TGCGCCAGCAGCGCCACAGGGCTATCGGGCGGGAACTATGGCTACACCTTC.

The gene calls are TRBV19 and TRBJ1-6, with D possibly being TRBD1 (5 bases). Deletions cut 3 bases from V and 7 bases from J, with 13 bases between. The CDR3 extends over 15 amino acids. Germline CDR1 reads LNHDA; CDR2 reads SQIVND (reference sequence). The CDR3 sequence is CASSIGQGLNSPLHF. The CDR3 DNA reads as TGTGCCAGTAGTATTGGGCAGGGCCTGAATTCACCCCTCCACTTT.

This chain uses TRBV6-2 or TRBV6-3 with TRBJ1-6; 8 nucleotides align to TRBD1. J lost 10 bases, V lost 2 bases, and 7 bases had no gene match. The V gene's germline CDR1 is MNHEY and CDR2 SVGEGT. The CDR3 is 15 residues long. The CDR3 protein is CASSYDGQGRSPLHF. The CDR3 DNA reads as TGTGCCAGCAGTTACGACGGACAGGGCCGGTCACCCCTCCACTTT.

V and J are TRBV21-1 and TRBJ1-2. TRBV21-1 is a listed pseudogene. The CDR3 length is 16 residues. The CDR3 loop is CASSNKYRDDGYGYTF. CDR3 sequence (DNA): TGTGCCAGCAGCAATAAATACCGGGACGACGGCTATGGCTACACCTTC.

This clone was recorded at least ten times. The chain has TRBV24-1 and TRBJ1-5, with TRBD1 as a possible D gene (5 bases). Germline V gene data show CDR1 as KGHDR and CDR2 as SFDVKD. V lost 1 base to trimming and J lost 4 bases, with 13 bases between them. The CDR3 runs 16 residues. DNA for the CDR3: TGTGCCACCAGTGATTTTTCCGGGACGGATAATCAGCCCCAGCATTTT. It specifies CATSDFSGTDNQPQHF.

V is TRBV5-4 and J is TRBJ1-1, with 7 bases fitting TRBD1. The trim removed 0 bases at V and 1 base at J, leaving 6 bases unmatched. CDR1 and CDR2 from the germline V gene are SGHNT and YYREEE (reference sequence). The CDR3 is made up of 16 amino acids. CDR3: CASSLAPGQANTEAFF. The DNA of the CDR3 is TGTGCCAGCAGCTTGGCCCCAGGACAGGCGAACACTGAAGCTTTCTTT.

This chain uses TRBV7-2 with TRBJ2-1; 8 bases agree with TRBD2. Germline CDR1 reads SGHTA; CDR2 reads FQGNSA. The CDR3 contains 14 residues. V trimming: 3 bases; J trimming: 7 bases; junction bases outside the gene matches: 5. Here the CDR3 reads CASSFFGGENEQFF. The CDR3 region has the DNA TGTGCCAGCAGCTTTTTCGGGGGGGAAAATGAGCAGTTCTTC.

As DNA, the CDR3 is TGTGCCAGCAGCCCCGCCGAGACCCAGTACTTC. Its protein is CASSPAETQYF. The V call is TRBV7-9, the J call TRBJ2-5; unclear D gene. Trimming took 5 bases from V and 5 from J, leaving 6 bases between them. Germline CDR1 and CDR2: SEHNR and FQNEAQ (reference sequence). The CDR3 sequence is 11 residues long.

In DNA form, the CDR3 reads TGCGCCAGCAGCCTCGGGGGGGGACAGACGAACACTGAAGCTTTCTTT. Translating gives CASSLGGGQTNTEAFF. The chain combines TRBV4-1 with TRBJ1-1, with 7 nucleotides matching TRBD1. Germline assignment: CDR1 MGHRA and CDR2 YSYEKL. V lost 4 bases to trimming and J lost 1 base; unmatched junction nucleotides: 9. The length of the CDR3 is 16 residues.

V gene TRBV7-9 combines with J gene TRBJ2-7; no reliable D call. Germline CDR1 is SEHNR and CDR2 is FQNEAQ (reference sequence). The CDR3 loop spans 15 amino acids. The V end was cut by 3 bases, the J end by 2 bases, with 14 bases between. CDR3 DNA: TGTGCCAGCAGCTTTTTGGCAGCACCCACCTACGAGCAGTACTTC. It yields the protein CASSFLAAPTYEQYF.

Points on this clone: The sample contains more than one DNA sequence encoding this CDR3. This CDR3 is CASSSGTGFYSNQPQHF. CDR3 bases: TGTGCCAGCAGCTCCGGGACAGGGTTTTATAGCAATCAGCCCCAGCATTTT. The V and J genes are TRBV5-6 and TRBJ1-5; 9 positions match TRBD1. CDR1 is SGHDT and CDR2 is YYEEEE in the germline V gene. V trimming: 3 bases; J trimming: 0 bases; junction bases outside the gene matches: 7. The CDR3 covers 17 residues.

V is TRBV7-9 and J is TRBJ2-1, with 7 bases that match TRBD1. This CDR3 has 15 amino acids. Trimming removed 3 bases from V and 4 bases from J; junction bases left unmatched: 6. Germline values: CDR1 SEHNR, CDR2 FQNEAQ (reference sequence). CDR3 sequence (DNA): TGTGCCAGCAGCTTCAGGGGGAGCCCTTACAATGAGCAGTTCTTC. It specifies CASSFRGSPYNEQFF.

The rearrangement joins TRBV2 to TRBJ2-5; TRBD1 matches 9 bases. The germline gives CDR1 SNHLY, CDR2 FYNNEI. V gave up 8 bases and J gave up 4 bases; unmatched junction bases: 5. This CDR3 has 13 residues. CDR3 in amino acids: CASGADRGETQYF. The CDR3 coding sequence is TGTGCCAGCGGGGCGGACAGGGGAGAGACCCAGTACTTC.

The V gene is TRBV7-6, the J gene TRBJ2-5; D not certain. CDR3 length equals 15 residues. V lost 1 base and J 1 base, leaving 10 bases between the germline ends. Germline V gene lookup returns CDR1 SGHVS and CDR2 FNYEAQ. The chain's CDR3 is CASSLGTYPQETQYF. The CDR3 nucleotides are TGTGCCAGCAGCTTAGGGACGTATCCCCAAGAGACCCAGTACTTC.